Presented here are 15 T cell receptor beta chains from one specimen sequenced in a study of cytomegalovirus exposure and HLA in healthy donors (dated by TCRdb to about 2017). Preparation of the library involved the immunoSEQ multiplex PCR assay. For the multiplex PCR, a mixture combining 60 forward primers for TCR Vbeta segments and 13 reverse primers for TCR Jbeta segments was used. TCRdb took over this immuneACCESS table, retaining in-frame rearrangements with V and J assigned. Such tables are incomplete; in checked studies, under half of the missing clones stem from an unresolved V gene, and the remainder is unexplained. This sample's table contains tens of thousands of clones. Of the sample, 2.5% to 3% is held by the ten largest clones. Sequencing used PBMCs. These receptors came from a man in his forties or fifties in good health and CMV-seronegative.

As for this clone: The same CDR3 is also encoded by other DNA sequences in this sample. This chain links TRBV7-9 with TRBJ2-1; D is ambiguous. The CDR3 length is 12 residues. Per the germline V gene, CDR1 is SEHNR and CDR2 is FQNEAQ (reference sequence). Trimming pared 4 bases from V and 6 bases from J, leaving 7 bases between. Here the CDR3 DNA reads TGTGCCAGCAGCTGGTCGGGCAATGAGCAGTTCTTC. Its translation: CASSWSGNEQFF.

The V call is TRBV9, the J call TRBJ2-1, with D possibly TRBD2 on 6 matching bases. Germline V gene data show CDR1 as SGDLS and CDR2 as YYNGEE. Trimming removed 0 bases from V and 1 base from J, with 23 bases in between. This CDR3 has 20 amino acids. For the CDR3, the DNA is TGTGCCAGCAGCGTAGTCCCCCCCATAGCGGTATACACTTCCTACAATGAGCAGTTCTTC. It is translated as CASSVVPPIAVYTSYNEQFF. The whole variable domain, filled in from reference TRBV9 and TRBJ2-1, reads DSGVTQTPKHLITATGQRVTLRCSPRSGDLSVYWYQQSLDQGLQFLIQYYNGEERAKGNILERFSAQQFPDLHSELNLSSLELGDSALYFCASSVVPPIAVYTSYNEQFFGPGTRLTVL.

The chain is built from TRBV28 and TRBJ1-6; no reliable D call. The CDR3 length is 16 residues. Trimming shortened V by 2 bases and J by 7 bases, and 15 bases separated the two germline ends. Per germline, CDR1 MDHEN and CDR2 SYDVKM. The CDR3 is CASSLGRSGKNSPLHF. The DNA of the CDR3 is TGTGCCAGCAGTTTAGGGAGGTCGGGCAAAAATTCACCCCTCCACTTT.

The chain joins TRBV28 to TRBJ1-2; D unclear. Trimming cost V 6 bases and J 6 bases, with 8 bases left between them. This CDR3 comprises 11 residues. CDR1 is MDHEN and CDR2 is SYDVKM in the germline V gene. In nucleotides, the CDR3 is TGTGCCAGCAGCCGCGATCATGGCTACACCTTC. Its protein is CASSRDHGYTF.

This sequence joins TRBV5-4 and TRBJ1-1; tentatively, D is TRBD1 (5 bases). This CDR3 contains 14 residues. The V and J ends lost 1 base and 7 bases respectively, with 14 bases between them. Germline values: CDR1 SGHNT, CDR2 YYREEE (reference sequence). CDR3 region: CASSLFEVGGEAFF. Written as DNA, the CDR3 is TGTGCCAGCAGCTTGTTTGAAGTGGGGGGTGAAGCTTTCTTT.

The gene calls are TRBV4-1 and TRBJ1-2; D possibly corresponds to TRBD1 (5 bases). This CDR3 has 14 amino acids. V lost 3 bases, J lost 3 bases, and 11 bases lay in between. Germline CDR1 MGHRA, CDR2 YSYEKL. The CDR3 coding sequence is TGCGCCAGCAGCCAGACGGGGGGACACTATGGCTACACCTTC. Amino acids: CASSQTGGHYGYTF.

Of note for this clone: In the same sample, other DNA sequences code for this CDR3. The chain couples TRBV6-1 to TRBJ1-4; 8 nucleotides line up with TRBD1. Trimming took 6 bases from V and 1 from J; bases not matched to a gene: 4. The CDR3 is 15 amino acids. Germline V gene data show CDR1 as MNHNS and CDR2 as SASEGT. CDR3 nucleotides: TGTGCCAGCAGCGCTGGGACAGGAACTAATGAAAAACTGTTTTTT. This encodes CASSAGTGTNEKLFF.

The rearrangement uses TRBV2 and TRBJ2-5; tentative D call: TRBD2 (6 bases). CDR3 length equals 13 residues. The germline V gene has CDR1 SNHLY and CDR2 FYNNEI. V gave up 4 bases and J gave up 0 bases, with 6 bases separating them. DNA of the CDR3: TGTGCCAGCAGTGGCGGGAACCAAGAGACCCAGTACTTC. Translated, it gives CASSGGNQETQYF.

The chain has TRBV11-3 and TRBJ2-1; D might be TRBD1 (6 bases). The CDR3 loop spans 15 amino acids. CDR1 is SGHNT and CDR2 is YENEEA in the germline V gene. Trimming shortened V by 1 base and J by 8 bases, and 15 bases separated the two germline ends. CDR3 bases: TGTGCCAGCAGCTTAGCGGCAGGGGCGGTCGATGAGCAGTTCTTC. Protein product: CASSLAAGAVDEQFF.

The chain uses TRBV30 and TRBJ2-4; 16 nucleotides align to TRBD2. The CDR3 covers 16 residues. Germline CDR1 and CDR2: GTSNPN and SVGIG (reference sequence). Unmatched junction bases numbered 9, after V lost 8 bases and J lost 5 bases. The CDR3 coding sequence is TGTGCCGGTTCGGGACTAGCGGGGGGGAGTGAAAACATTCAGTACTTC. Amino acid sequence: CAGSGLAGGSENIQYF.

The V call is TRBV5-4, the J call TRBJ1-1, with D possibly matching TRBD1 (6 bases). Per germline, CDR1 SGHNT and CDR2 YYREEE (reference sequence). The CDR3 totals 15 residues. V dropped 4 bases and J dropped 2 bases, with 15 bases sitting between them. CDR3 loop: CASSGGGGGNTEAFF. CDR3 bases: TGTGCCAGCAGCGGGGGCGGGGGGGGTAACACTGAAGCTTTCTTT.

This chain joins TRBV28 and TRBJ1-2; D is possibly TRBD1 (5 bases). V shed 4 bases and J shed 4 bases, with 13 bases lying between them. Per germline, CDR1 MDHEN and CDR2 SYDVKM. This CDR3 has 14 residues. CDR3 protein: CASSSTLDSYGYTF. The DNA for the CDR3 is TGTGCCAGCAGTTCTACCCTCGACAGCTATGGCTACACCTTC.

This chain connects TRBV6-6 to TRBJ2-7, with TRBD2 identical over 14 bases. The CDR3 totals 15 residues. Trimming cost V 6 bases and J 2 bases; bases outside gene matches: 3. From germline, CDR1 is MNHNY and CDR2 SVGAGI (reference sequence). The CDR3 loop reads CASRSTSGGAYEQYF. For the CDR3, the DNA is TGTGCCAGCAGGTCGACTAGCGGGGGGGCCTACGAGCAGTACTTC.

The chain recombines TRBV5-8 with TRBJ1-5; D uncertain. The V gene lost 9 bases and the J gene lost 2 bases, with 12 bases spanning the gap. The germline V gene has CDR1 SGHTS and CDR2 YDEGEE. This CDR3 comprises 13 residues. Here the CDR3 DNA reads TGTGCCACCCGGAGGGAGGGCAATCAGCCCCAGCATTTT. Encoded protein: CATRREGNQPQHF.

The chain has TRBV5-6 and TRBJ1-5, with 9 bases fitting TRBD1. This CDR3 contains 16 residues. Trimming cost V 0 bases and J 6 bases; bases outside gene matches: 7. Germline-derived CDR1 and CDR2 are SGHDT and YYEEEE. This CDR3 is CASSLGGTGNSQPQHF. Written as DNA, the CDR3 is TGTGCCAGCAGCTTGGGTGGGACAGGGAACAGTCAGCCCCAGCATTTT.